This entry features one T cell receptor (beta chain) sequence. Its antigen is currently unknown. Template switching by 5'RACE produced TCR cDNA, adding a universal primer site and UMIs. Using its own MiXCR run on the 5' RACE reads, TCRdb lists one record per CDR3 protein. The sample contains some 160,000 distinct CDR3 sequences, around 9.7% of which appear only once. The data stem from a study of T cells after yellow fever vaccination. At the level of the study: It was SMART-Seq v4 Ultra Low Input that prepared the fractions with low cell numbers.

Whole-study results and caveats: Bulk-population clonotypes that are abundant could appear as contaminants in FACS-sorted repertoires.

Sample: CD8+ T cells sorted from PBMCs, taken 45 days after the yellow fever booster vaccination. This receptor was taken from a man younger than 35 who received the YFV17D yellow fever vaccine.

Here the CDR3 reads CASSYSGAYEQFF. The CDR3 bases are TGTGCCAGCAGCTATTCAGGGGCATATGAGCAGTTCTTC. The chain links TRBV7-9 to TRBJ2-1; maybe TRBD1 (6 bases). CDR1 SEHNR and CDR2 FQNEAQ come from the germline V gene (reference sequence). The CDR3 spans 13 residues. With 4 bases removed from V and 8 bases from J, the gap between germline ends came to 12 bases.